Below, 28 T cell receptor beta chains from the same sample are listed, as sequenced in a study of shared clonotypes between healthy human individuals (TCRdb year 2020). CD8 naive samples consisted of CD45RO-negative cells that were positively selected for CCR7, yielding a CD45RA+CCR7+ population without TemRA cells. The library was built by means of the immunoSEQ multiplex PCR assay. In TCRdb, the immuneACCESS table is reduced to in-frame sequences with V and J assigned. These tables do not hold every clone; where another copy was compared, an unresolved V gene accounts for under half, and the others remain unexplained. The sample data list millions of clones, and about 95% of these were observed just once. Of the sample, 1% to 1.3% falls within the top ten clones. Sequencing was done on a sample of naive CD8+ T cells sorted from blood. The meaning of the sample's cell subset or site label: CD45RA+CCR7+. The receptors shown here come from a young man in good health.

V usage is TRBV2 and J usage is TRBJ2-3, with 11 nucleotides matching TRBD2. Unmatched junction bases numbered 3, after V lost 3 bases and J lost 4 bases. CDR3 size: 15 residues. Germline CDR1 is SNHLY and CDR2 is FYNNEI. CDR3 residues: CASSEGTSGSDTQYF. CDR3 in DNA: TGTGCCAGCAGTGAGGGGACTAGCGGTTCAGATACGCAGTATTTT.

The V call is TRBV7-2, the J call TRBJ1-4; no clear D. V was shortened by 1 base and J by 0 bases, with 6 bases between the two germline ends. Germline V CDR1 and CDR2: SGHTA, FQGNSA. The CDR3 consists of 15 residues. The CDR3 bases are TGTGCCAGCAGCTTAGATCTTGCAACTAATGAAAAACTGTTTTTT. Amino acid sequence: CASSLDLATNEKLFF.

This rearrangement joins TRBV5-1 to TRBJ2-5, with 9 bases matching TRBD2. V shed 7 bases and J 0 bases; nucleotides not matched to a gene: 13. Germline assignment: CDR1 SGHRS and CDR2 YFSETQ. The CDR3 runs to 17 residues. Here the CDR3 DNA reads TGCGCCAGCGCCCTTTTAGCGGGAGTACGGTACCAAGAGACCCAGTACTTC. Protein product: CASALLAGVRYQETQYF.

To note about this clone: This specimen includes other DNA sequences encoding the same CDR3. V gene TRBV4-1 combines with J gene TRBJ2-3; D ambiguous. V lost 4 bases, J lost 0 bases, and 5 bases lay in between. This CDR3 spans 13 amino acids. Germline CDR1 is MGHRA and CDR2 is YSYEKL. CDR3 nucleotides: TGCGCCAGCAGCCTTGCCAGCACAGATACGCAGTATTTT. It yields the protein CASSLASTDTQYF.

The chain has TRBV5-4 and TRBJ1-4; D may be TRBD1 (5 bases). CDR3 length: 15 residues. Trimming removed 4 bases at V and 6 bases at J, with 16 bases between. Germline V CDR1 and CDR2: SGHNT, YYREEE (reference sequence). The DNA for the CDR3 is TGTGCCAGCAGCCGAACCCGGGGGGGGGATGAAAAACTGTTTTTT. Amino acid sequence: CASSRTRGGDEKLFF.

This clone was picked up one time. CDR3 protein: CASSVGQPYEQYF. CDR3 DNA: TGTGCCAGCAGTGTGGGACAGCCCTACGAGCAGTACTTC. The chain links TRBV25-1 to TRBJ2-7; 7 bases map to TRBD1. V lost 4 bases, J lost 2 bases, and 2 bases stayed unmatched. The CDR3 contains 13 residues. Germline values: CDR1 MGHDK, CDR2 SYGVNS.

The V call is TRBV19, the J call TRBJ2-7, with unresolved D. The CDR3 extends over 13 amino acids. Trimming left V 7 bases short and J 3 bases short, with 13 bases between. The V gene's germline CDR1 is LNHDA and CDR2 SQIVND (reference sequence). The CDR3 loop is CASNFGDNYEQYF. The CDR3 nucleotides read TGTGCCAGTAATTTTGGGGATAACTACGAGCAGTACTTC.

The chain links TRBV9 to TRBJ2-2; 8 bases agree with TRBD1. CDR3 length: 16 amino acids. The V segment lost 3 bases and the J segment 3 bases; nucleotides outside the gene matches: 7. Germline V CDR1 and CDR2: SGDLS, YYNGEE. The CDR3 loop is CASSEDRVSDTGELFF. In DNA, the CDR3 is TGTGCCAGCAGCGAGGACAGGGTGTCCGACACCGGGGAGCTGTTTTTT.

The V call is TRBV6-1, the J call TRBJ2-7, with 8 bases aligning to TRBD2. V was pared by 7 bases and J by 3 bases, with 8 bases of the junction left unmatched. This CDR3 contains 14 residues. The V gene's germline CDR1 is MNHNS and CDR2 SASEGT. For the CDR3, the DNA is TGTGCCAGCACCCAGCGGGGGAGCAACTACGAGCAGTACTTC. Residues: CASTQRGSNYEQYF.

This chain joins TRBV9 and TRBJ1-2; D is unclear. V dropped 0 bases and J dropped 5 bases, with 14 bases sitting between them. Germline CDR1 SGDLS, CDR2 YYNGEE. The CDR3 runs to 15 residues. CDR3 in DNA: TGTGCCAGCAGCGTAGCCAATACGGACCTTTATGGCTACACCTTC. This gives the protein CASSVANTDLYGYTF.

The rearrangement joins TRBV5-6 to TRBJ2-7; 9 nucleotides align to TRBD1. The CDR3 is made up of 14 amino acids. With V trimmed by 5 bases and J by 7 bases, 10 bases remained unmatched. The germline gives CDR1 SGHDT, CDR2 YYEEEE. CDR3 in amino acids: CASSLGTGQKEQYF. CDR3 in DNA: TGTGCCAGCAGTCTGGGGACAGGGCAAAAAGAGCAGTACTTC.

The CDR3 reads CASSPFWTGDVDGNQPQHF. The CDR3 nucleotides are TGTGCCAGCAGTCCTTTTTGGACAGGGGACGTGGATGGCAATCAGCCCCAGCATTTT. The chain combines TRBV28 with TRBJ1-5; TRBD1 matches at 9 bases. The CDR3 runs to 19 residues. Germline trimming cut 5 bases from V and 2 bases from J; bases unmatched to any gene: 16. Germline CDR1 MDHEN, CDR2 SYDVKM.

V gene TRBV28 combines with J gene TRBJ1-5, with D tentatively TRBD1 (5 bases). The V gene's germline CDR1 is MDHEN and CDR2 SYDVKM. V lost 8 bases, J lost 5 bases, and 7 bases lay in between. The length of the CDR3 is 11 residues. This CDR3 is CASWGYQPQHF. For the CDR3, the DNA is TGTGCCAGCTGGGGGTATCAGCCCCAGCATTTT.

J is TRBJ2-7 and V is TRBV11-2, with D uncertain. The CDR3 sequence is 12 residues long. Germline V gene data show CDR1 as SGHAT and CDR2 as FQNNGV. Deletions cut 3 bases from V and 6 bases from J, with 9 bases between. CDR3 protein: CASSFWGTEQYF. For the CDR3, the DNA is TGTGCCAGCAGCTTTTGGGGAACCGAGCAGTACTTC.

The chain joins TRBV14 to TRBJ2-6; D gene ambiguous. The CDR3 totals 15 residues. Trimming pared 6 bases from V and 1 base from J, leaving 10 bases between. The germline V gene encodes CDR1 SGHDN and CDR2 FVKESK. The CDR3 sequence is CASSTLASGANVLTF. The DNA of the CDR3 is TGTGCCAGCAGTACCTTGGCATCTGGGGCCAACGTCCTGACTTTC.

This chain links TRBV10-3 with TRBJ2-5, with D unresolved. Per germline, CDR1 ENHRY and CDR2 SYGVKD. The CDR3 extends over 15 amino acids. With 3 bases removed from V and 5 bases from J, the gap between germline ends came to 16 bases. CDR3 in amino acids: CAISEDNLVWETQYF. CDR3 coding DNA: TGTGCCATCAGTGAAGATAATCTAGTCTGGGAGACCCAGTACTTC.

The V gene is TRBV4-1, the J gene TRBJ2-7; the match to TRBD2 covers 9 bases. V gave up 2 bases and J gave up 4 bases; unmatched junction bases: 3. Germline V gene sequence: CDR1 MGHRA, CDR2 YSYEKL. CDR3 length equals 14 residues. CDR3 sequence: CASSQNLAGYEQYF. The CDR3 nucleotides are TGCGCCAGCAGCCAAAATCTAGCGGGATACGAGCAGTACTTC.

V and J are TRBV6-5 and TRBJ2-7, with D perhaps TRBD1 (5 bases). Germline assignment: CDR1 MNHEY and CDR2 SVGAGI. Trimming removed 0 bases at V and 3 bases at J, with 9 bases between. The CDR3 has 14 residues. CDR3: CASSYSQGYYEQYF. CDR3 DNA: TGTGCCAGCAGTTACTCTCAGGGATACTACGAGCAGTACTTC.

Written as DNA, the CDR3 is TGTGCCAGCACCCTGGGGCAACACACTGAAGCTTTCTTT. This encodes CASTLGQHTEAFF. The chain uses TRBV13 and TRBJ1-1; perhaps TRBD1 as D (5 bases). This CDR3 contains 13 residues. Trimming pared 7 bases from V and 3 bases from J, leaving 12 bases between. The germline CDR1 and CDR2 sequences are PRHDT and FYEKMQ (reference sequence).

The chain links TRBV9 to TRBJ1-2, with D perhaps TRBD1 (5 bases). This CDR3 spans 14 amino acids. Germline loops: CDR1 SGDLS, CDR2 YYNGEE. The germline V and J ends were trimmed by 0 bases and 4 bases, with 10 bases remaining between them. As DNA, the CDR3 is TGTGCCAGCAGCGTAGAGGGCACAGGCTATGGCTACACCTTC. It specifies CASSVEGTGYGYTF.

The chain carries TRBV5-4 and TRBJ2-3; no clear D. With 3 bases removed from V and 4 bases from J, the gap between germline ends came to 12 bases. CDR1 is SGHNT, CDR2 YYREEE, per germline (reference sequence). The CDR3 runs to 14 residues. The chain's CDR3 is CASSSNPGPDTQYF. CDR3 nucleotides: TGTGCCAGCAGCTCCAATCCGGGCCCAGATACGCAGTATTTT.

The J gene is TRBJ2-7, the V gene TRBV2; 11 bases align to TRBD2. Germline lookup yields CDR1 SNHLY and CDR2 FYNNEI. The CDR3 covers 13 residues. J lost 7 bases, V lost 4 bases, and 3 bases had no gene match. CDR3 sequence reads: CASSVSGGDEQYF. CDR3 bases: TGTGCCAGCAGTGTTAGCGGGGGGGATGAGCAGTACTTC. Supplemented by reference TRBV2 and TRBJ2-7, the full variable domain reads EPEVTQTPSHQVTQMGQEVILRCVPISNHLYFYWYRQILGQKVEFLVSFYNNEISEKSEIFDDQFSVERPDGSNFTLKIRSTKLEDSAMYFCASSVSGGDEQYFGPGTRLTVT.

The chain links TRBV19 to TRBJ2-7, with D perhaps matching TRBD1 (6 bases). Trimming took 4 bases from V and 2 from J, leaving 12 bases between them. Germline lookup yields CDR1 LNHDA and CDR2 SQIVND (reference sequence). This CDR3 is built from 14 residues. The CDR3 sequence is CASSTGTFPYEQYF. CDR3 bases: TGTGCCAGTAGTACCGGGACATTTCCCTACGAGCAGTACTTC.

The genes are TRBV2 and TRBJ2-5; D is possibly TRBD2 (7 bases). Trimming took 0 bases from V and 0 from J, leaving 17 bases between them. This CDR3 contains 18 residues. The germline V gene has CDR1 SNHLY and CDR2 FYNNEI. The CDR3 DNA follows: TGTGCCAGCAGTGAAGCGATCGGGGCGGGGGCGTACCAAGAGACCCAGTACTTC. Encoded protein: CASSEAIGAGAYQETQYF.

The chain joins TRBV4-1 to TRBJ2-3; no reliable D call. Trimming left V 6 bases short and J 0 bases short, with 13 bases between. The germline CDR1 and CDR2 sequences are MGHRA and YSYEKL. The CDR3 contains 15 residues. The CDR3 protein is CASSPDPGSTDTQYF. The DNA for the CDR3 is TGCGCCAGCAGTCCCGACCCGGGTAGCACAGATACGCAGTATTTT.

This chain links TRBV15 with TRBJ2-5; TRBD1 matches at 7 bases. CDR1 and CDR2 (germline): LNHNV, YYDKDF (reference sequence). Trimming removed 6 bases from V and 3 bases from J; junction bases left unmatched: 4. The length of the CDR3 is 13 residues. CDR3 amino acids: CATRRGREETQYF. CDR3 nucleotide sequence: TGTGCCACCAGGAGGGGGCGGGAAGAGACCCAGTACTTC.

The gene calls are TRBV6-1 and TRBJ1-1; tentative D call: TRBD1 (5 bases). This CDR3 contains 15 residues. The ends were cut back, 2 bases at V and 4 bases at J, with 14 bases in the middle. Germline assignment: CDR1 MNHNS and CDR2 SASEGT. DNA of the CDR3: TGTGCCAGCAGTGAACCGTATCCCGGGGGCACTGAAGCTTTCTTT. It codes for CASSEPYPGGTEAFF.

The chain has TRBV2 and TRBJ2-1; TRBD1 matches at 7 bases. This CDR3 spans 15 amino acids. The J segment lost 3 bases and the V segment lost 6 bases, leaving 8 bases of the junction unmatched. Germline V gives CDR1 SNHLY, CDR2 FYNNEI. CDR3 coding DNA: TGTGCCAGCAGCCCTTCGACAGGGTACTACAATGAGCAGTTCTTC. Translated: CASSPSTGYYNEQFF.